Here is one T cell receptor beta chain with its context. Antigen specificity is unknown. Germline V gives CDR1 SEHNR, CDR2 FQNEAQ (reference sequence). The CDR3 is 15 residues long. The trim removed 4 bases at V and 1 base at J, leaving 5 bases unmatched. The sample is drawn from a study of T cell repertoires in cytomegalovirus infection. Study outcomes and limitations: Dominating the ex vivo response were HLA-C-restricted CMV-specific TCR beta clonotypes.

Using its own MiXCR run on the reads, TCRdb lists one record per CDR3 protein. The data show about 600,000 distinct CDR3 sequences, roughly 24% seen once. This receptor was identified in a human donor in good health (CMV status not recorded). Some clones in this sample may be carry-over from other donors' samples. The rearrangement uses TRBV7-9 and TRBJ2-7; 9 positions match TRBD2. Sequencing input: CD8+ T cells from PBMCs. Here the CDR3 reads CASSSRLAESYEQYF. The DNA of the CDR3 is TGTGCCAGCAGCTCCCGACTAGCGGAGTCCTACGAGCAGTACTTC.